Reported below is one TCR beta chain. These data are taken from a study of cytomegalovirus exposure and HLA in healthy donors. Primers included in the PCR were 60 Vbeta and 13 Jbeta primers. The table came from immunoSEQ multiplex PCR; TCRdb's copy has only in-frame clones and leaves some out. The sample includes 150,000 to 200,000 clones, 75% to 90% seen only once; the top ten take approximately 1.8%. The CDR3 runs 14 residues. CDR1 is SGHTA and CDR2 is FQGNSA in the germline V gene. V lost 1 base, J lost 2 bases, and 9 bases lay in between. What was sequenced was PBMCs. This clonotype originated in a human donor in good health. The rearrangement uses TRBV7-2 and TRBJ2-7; D unclear. CDR3 DNA sequence: TGTGCCAGCAGCTTAGGTCCGGTCCCCTACGAGCAGTACTTC. Its protein is CASSLGPVPYEQYF.